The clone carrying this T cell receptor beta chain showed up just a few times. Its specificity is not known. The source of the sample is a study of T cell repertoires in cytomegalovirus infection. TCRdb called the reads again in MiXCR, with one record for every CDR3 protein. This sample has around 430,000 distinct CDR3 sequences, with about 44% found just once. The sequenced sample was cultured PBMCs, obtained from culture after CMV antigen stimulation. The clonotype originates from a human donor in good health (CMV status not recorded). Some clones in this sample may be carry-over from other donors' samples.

CDR3: CASSLLGGTEAFF. The CDR3 DNA reads TGTGCCAGCAGTTTATTGGGCGGGACTGAAGCTTTCTTT. This chain uses TRBV12-3 or TRBV12-4 with TRBJ1-1, with no clear D. Between the trimmed V and J ends, which lost 2 bases and 5 bases, there was a span of 9 bases. The CDR3 spans 13 residues.